This passage covers 4 T cell receptor beta chains from one sample sequenced in a study of shared T cell receptors in the human thymus. Generated by immunoSEQ multiplex PCR, the TCRdb table keeps only in-frame clones and is missing some. Among hundreds of thousands of clones listed, roughly 86% were seen once. This sample also belongs to another study, concerning human thymus T cells.

The specimen sequenced was thymocytes. The receptors come from a boy younger than two with a congenital heart defect.

There are a few counts of this clone. The chain couples TRBV5-4 to TRBJ1-3, with D perhaps TRBD1 (6 bases). The V and J ends lost 3 bases and 1 base respectively, with 14 bases between them. The V gene's germline CDR1 is SGHNT and CDR2 YYREEE (reference sequence). This CDR3 spans 16 amino acids. DNA of the CDR3: TGTGCCAGCAGCTCATCAGGGGATCGATCTGGAAACACCATATATTTT. Its translation is CASSSSGDRSGNTIYF. The whole variable domain, remainder taken from reference TRBV5-4 and TRBJ1-3, is ETGVTQSPTHLIKTRGQQVTLRCSSQSGHNTVSWYQQALGQGPQFIFQYYREEENGRGNFPPRFSGLQFPNYSSELNVNALELDDSALYLCASSSSGDRSGNTIYFGEGSWLTVV.

V gene TRBV4-3 combines with J gene TRBJ1-2; D gene ambiguous. The CDR3 length is 16 residues. The germline V and J ends were trimmed by 2 bases and 6 bases, with 19 bases remaining between them. Germline values: CDR1 LGHNA, CDR2 YSLEER. CDR3 residues: CASSQIPRQDDNGYTF. CDR3 nucleotide sequence: TGCGCCAGCAGCCAAATCCCACGACAAGATGATAATGGCTACACCTTC.

The V call is TRBV19, the J call TRBJ1-2; D is ambiguous. V was trimmed by 3 bases and J by 7 bases, leaving 15 bases between them. Germline-derived CDR1 and CDR2 are LNHDA and SQIVND (reference sequence). CDR3 length equals 14 residues. CDR3 loop: CASSILTQRFGYTF. CDR3 nucleotide sequence: TGTGCCAGTAGTATTCTGACCCAGCGCTTTGGCTACACCTTC.

This chain uses TRBV30 with TRBJ2-5; 8 nucleotides match TRBD1. The DNA end lines up better with TRBJ2-7; the J call may be wrong. Germline V gene data show CDR1 as GTSNPN and CDR2 as SVGIG (reference sequence). The CDR3 runs 14 residues. CDR3 sequence: CAWRRQGRSYEQYF. CDR3 in DNA: TGTGCCTGGAGGCGACAGGGGAGAAGCTACGAGCAGTACTTC.